This T cell receptor (beta chain) was recorded in a study of cytomegalovirus exposure and HLA in healthy donors. Broader study findings: An analysis was carried out at a later point. It showed that HLA-associated TCR beta chains were more clonally expanded than equally common non-associated chains.

The CDR3 runs to 15 residues. Deletions cut 5 bases from V and 8 bases from J, with 19 bases between. Germline V gives CDR1 MNHNS, CDR2 SASEGT. A word on this clone: Its antigen remains unidentified.

PCR used 60 Vbeta primers and 13 Jbeta primers. Profiled with immunoSEQ multiplex PCR; TCRdb holds only in-frame clones, not every one. The sample includes fewer than 65,000 clones, under 85% seen only once; the top ten take 4.5% to 5.5%. The chain joins TRBV6-1 to TRBJ1-5; D is perhaps TRBD1 (6 bases). The source is a man aged 45-60 years in good health and CMV-seronegative. What was sequenced was PBMCs. CDR3 amino acids: CASSKGVPGPKPQHF. The CDR3, as DNA: TGTGCCAGCAGTAAGGGGGTACCGGGGCCAAAGCCCCAGCATTTT.